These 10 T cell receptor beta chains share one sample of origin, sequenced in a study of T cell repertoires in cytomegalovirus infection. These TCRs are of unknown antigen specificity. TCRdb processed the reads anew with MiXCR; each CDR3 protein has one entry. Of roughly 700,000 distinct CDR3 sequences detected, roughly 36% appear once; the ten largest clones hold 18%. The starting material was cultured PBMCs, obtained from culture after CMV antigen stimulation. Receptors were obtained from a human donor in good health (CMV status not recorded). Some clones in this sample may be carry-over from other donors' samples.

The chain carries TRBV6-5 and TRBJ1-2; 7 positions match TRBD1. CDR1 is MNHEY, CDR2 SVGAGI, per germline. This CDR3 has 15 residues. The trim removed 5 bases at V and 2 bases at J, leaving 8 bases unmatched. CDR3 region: CASSQTPTGNYGYTF. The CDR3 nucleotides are TGTGCCAGCAGTCAGACCCCGACAGGGAACTATGGCTACACCTTC.

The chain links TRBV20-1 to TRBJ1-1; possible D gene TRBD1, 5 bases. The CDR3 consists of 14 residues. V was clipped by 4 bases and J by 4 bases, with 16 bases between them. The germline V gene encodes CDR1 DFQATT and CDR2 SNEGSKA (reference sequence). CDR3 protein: CSAMRIGGTTEAFF. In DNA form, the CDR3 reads TGCAGTGCTATGAGAATTGGGGGGACCACTGAAGCTTTCTTT.

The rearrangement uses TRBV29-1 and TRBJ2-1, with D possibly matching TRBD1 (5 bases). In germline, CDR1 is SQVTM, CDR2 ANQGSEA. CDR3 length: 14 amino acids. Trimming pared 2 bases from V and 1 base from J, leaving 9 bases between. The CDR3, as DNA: TGCAGCGTTGAACAGGGTCTGTCCTACAATGAGCAGTTCTTC. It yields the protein CSVEQGLSYNEQFF.

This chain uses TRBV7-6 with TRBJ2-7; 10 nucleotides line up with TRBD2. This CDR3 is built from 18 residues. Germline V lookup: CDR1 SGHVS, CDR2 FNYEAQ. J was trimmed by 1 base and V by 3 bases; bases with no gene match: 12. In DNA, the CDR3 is TGTGCCAGCAGCTTTACTAGCGGGAAGGGTCCTTCATCCTACGAGCAGTACTTC. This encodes CASSFTSGKGPSSYEQYF.

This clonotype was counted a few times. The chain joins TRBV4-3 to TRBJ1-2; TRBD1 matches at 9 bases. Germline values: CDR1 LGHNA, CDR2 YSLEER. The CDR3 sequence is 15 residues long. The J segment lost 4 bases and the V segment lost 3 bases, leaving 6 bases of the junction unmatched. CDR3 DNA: TGCGCCAGCAGCCAGGGGGGACAGGGACCCTATGGCTACACCTTC. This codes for CASSQGGQGPYGYTF.

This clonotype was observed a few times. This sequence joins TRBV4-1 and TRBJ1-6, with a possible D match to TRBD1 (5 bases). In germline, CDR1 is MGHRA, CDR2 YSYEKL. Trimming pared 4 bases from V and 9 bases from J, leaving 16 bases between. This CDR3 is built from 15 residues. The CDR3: CASSPPGVSSSPLHF. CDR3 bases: TGCGCCAGCAGCCCTCCGGGGGTGTCTTCTTCACCCCTCCACTTT.

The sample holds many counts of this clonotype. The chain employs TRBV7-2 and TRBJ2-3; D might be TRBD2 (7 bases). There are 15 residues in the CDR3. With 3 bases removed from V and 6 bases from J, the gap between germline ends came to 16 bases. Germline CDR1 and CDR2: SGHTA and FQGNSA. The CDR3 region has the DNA TGTGCCAGCAGCTTGACGGGGGGCTTAGGGGATACGCAGTATTTT. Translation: CASSLTGGLGDTQYF.

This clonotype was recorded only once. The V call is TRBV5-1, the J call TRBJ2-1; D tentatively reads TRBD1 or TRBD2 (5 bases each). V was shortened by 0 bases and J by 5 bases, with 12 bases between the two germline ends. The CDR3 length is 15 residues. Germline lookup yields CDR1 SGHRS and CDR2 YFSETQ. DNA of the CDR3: TGCGCCAGCAGCTTGGGGGCCTTGGGACACAATGAGCAGTTCTTC. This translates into CASSLGALGHNEQFF. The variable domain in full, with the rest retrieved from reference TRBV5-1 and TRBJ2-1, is KAGVTQTPRYLIKTRGQQVTLSCSPISGHRSVSWYQQTPGQGLQFLFEYFSETQRNKGNFPGRFSGRQFSNSRSEMNVSTLELGDSALYLCASSLGALGHNEQFFGPGTRLTVL.

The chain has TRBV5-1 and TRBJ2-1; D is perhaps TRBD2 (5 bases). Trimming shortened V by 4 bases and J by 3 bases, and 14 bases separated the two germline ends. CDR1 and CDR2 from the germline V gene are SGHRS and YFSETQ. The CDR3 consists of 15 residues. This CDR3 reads CASSLEEGIYNEQFF. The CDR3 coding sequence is TGCGCCAGCAGCCTCGAAGAGGGTATCTACAATGAGCAGTTCTTC.

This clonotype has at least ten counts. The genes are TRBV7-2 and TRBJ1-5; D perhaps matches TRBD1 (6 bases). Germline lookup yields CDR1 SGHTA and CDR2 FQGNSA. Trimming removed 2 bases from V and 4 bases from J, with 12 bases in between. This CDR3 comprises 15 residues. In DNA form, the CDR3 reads TGTGCCAGCAGCTTATGGCAGGGACAAAATCAGCCCCAGCATTTT. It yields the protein CASSLWQGQNQPQHF. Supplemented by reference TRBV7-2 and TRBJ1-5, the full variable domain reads GAGVSQSPSNKVTEKGKDVELRCDPISGHTALYWYRQSLGQGLEFLIYFQGNSAPDKSGLPSDRFSAERTGGSVSTLTIQRTQQEDSAVYLCASSLWQGQNQPQHFGDGTRLSIL.